Described below is a single T cell receptor beta chain sequence and its context. Its antigen is not known. This entry belongs to a study of T cells in localized non-small cell lung cancer. Overall study results and limits: Among the tissues sampled, uninvolved adjacent lung had the highest T cell clonality, above tumor. Median approximately 61 top-100 tumor clones were shared with paired adjacent lung.

CDR3 length: 17 residues. With 2 bases clipped from V and 5 bases from J, the junction kept 6 bases outside the gene matches. Germline CDR1 is SGHRS and CDR2 is YFSETQ. TCRdb's copy holds only in-frame clones and misses some; the assay was immunoSEQ multiplex PCR. The data contain tens of thousands of clones, about 81% of them singletons. Sequences were derived from peripheral blood, sampled before any cancer treatment. V is TRBV5-1 and J is TRBJ2-1; 14 bases agree with TRBD2. The source of this sequence is a female donor over 55 with stage I lung adenocarcinoma. This CDR3 is CASSLRLAGGRDNEQFF. The CDR3 DNA reads as TGCGCCAGCAGCTTACGACTAGCGGGGGGGCGAGACAATGAGCAGTTCTTC.